The 26 T cell receptor beta chains below come from one sample, sequenced in a study of human versus mouse CDR3 diversity and MHC coevolution. Some clones are missing from TCRdb's copy, which holds only in-frame ones; the method was immunoSEQ multiplex PCR. The data hold over 60,000 clones, with 92% observed a single time. Sequenced input: naive CD4+ T cells from blood. As for subset: CD45RO-negative CD62L-positive naive CD4 T cells. The receptors originated from a person aged 30-69 years in good health.

This chain joins TRBV25-1 and TRBJ2-5, with D maybe TRBD2 (6 bases). This CDR3 is built from 15 residues. The V gene's germline CDR1 is MGHDK and CDR2 SYGVNS. V was cut by 4 bases and J by 5 bases, with 17 bases left in between. CDR3 amino acids: CASSGRQGRFETQYF. Written as DNA, the CDR3 is TGTGCCAGCAGTGGTAGACAAGGGAGGTTTGAGACCCAGTACTTC. The entire variable domain, with the rest obtained from reference TRBV25-1 and TRBJ2-5, is as follows: EADIYQTPRYLVIGTGKKITLECSQTMGHDKMYWYQQDPGMELHLIHYSYGVNSTEKGDLSSESTVSRIRTEHFPLTLESARPSHTSQYLCASSGRQGRFETQYFGPGTRLLVL.

The J gene is TRBJ1-1, the V gene TRBV19; 7 bases map to TRBD1. V was clipped by 4 bases and J by 0 bases; unmatched bases: 8. The germline gives CDR1 LNHDA, CDR2 SQIVND (reference sequence). This CDR3 has 16 residues. CDR3: CASSRTGEAMNTEAFF. The CDR3 DNA follows: TGTGCCAGTAGTAGAACAGGGGAGGCGATGAACACTGAAGCTTTCTTT.

The CDR3: CASRGRGERTEAFF. The CDR3 DNA sequence: TGCGCCAGCAGGGGGAGGGGGGAGAGGACTGAAGCTTTCTTT. V gene TRBV5-1 combines with J gene TRBJ1-1, with TRBD1 as a possible D gene (6 bases). Germline V gene data show CDR1 as SGHRS and CDR2 as YFSETQ. This CDR3 is built from 14 residues. V lost 5 bases and J lost 5, with 16 bases in between.

This clone was found once. This chain joins TRBV27 and TRBJ1-1, with TRBD1 as a possible D gene (5 bases). This CDR3 is built from 11 residues. V lost 3 bases, J lost 11 bases, and 10 bases lay in between. CDR1 MNHEY and CDR2 SMNVEV come from the germline V gene (reference sequence). This chain's CDR3 is CASSLTDRAFF. CDR3 sequence (DNA): TGTGCCAGCAGTTTGACAGATCGGGCTTTCTTT.

The table lists this clone with a count of one. The CDR3 nucleotides read TGTGCCAGCAGCTCCCCCCGGGACAGGGGCCCTGAAGCTTTCTTT. Amino acids: CASSSPRDRGPEAFF. The V and J genes are TRBV11-2 and TRBJ1-1; 10 bases match TRBD1. The CDR3 is made up of 15 amino acids. V dropped 4 bases and J dropped 6; count of bases not matched to a gene: 8. CDR1 is SGHAT, CDR2 FQNNGV, per germline.

J is TRBJ2-7 and V is TRBV7-9; possibly TRBD2 for D (5 bases). The V end was cut by 3 bases, the J end by 3 bases, with 9 bases between. The CDR3 totals 13 residues. Germline assignment: CDR1 SEHNR and CDR2 FQNEAQ (reference sequence). CDR3 coding DNA: TGTGCCAGCAGCTTCGGGGTGAACTACGAGCAGTACTTC. Translated, it gives CASSFGVNYEQYF.

The sample holds one count of this clone. The rearrangement joins TRBV19 to TRBJ2-7; 9 nucleotides agree with TRBD1. The CDR3 runs 14 residues. The germline CDR1 and CDR2 sequences are LNHDA and SQIVND (reference sequence). Trimming took 8 bases from V and 2 from J; bases not matched to a gene: 7. The CDR3 nucleotides read TGTGCCAGTGGTCCGGGACAGGGTCCCTACGAGCAGTACTTC. Its protein is CASGPGQGPYEQYF.

The V call is TRBV6-1, the J call TRBJ1-1; no firm D call. V gave up 1 base and J gave up 5 bases, with 17 bases separating them. The CDR3 is made up of 16 amino acids. Germline V gene lookup returns CDR1 MNHNS and CDR2 SASEGT. CDR3 nucleotides: TGTGCCAGCAGTGAAGGTCCGGGAAGAACGGGGACTGAAGCTTTCTTT. Translating it yields CASSEGPGRTGTEAFF.

The chain uses TRBV6-5 and TRBJ2-5; D not certain. Germline values: CDR1 MNHEY, CDR2 SVGAGI. The CDR3 covers 11 residues. The ends were cut back, 3 bases at V and 5 bases at J, with 4 bases in the middle. CDR3 region: CASSYLETQYF. The CDR3 region has the DNA TGTGCCAGCAGTTATCTGGAGACCCAGTACTTC.

The chain combines TRBV11-2 with TRBJ1-4; D is perhaps TRBD1 (5 bases). Looked up from germline, CDR1 is SGHAT and CDR2 is FQNNGV. CDR3 length: 14 residues. V was pared by 6 bases and J by 4 bases, with 12 bases between. For the CDR3, the DNA is TGTGCCAGCAGTTTCGGGACTTTTAATGAAAAACTGTTTTTT. Protein product: CASSFGTFNEKLFF.

The J gene is TRBJ2-5, the V gene TRBV18, with TRBD1 matching over 7 bases. Looked up from germline, CDR1 is KGHSH and CDR2 is LQKENI. With 3 bases clipped from V and 5 bases from J, the junction kept 6 bases outside the gene matches. The CDR3 consists of 14 residues. The CDR3 reads CASSPASQGETQYF. The CDR3 DNA reads as TGTGCCAGCTCACCCGCGTCACAGGGGGAGACCCAGTACTTC.

The chain is built from TRBV5-1 and TRBJ2-7, with 7 bases that match TRBD1. The CDR3 is 15 residues long. With 1 base clipped from V and 2 bases from J, the junction kept 6 bases outside the gene matches. Germline V CDR1 and CDR2: SGHRS, YFSETQ. The CDR3 loop reads CASSLTSGTAYEQYF. For the CDR3, the DNA is TGCGCCAGCAGCTTGACCTCCGGGACAGCCTACGAGCAGTACTTC.

This rearrangement joins TRBV6-1 to TRBJ1-1; D unclear. The V end lost 5 bases, the J end lost 7 bases, and 11 bases lay between the germline ends. The CDR3 has 12 amino acids. Per germline, CDR1 MNHNS and CDR2 SASEGT. CDR3 in amino acids: CASSREMSEAFF. Here the CDR3 DNA reads TGTGCCAGCAGTCGGGAGATGAGTGAAGCTTTCTTT.

The V call is TRBV7-6, the J call TRBJ2-1; D is undetermined. The CDR3 is made up of 15 amino acids. Germline values: CDR1 SGHVS, CDR2 FNYEAQ. Trimming stripped 5 bases from V and 0 bases from J, with 11 bases between. The CDR3 DNA is TGTGCCAGCAGCGCCTCCCCTAGCTCCTACAATGAGCAGTTCTTC. It is translated as CASSASPSSYNEQFF.

The chain is built from TRBV4-1 and TRBJ2-7, with D unresolved. Germline V CDR1 and CDR2: MGHRA, YSYEKL. The ends were cut back, 0 bases at V and 0 bases at J, with 12 bases in the middle. The CDR3 consists of 16 residues. CDR3 sequence (DNA): TGCGCCAGCAGCCAAGATGGTGACAAAAGCTCCTACGAGCAGTACTTC. Translated: CASSQDGDKSSYEQYF.

V is TRBV11-2 and J is TRBJ2-3, with TRBD2 identical over 10 bases. The CDR3 extends over 16 amino acids. V trimming: 5 bases; J trimming: 2 bases; junction bases outside the gene matches: 7. Looked up from germline, CDR1 is SGHAT and CDR2 is FQNNGV. The CDR3 sequence is CASSPGAGGDTDTQYF. As DNA, the CDR3 is TGTGCCAGCAGCCCTGGAGCGGGGGGGGACACAGATACGCAGTATTTT.

Note on this clone: The identical CDR3 is also encoded by other nucleotide sequences in the sample. The gene calls are TRBV18 and TRBJ2-7; TRBD2 aligns across 8 bases. The V segment lost 0 bases and the J segment 2 bases; nucleotides outside the gene matches: 3. This CDR3 is 15 amino acids long. In germline, CDR1 is KGHSH, CDR2 LQKENI. Here the CDR3 reads CASSPPNGRAYEQYF. CDR3 sequence (DNA): TGTGCCAGCTCACCACCGAACGGGAGGGCCTACGAGCAGTACTTC.

In its sample, this clone was seen a few times. V gene TRBV12-5 combines with J gene TRBJ1-1; 8 nucleotides agree with TRBD1. V lost 6 bases and J lost 0; bases outside the gene matches: 12. This CDR3 is built from 17 residues. CDR1 and CDR2 from the germline V gene are LGHNT and FRNRAP. In DNA form, the CDR3 reads TGTGCTAGTGGCTGGTCGCGGGACAGGAGACTGAACACTGAAGCTTTCTTT. This codes for CASGWSRDRRLNTEAFF.

The gene calls are TRBV7-9 and TRBJ1-4, with D possibly being TRBD1 (5 bases). This CDR3 has 16 residues. V was cut by 2 bases and J by 4 bases, with 14 bases left in between. The germline V gene has CDR1 SEHNR and CDR2 FQNEAQ (reference sequence). The CDR3 protein is CASSLSDLGHNEKLFF. The CDR3 DNA sequence: TGTGCCAGCAGCTTAAGCGACCTGGGGCATAATGAAAAACTGTTTTTT.

This chain connects TRBV5-1 to TRBJ1-2; 9 nucleotides agree with TRBD1. Germline CDR1 reads SGHRS; CDR2 reads YFSETQ. This CDR3 contains 15 residues. The V segment lost 0 bases and the J segment 8 bases; nucleotides outside the gene matches: 8. This CDR3 reads CASSLEGRTGVGYTF. In DNA, the CDR3 is TGCGCCAGCAGCTTGGAGGGCCGGACAGGGGTCGGCTACACCTTC.

The table lists this clone with a few counts. V and J are TRBV28 and TRBJ1-4, with no clear D. The CDR3 is 15 amino acids. Germline V gives CDR1 MDHEN, CDR2 SYDVKM. V was clipped by 4 bases and J by 5 bases, with 14 bases between them. CDR3 sequence: CASSSEGFGNEKLFF. CDR3 nucleotide sequence: TGTGCCAGCAGTTCAGAAGGATTCGGGAATGAAAAACTGTTTTTT.

The chain's CDR3 is CASSQGLNTEAFF. CDR3 sequence (DNA): TGTGCCAGCAGTCAGGGGCTGAACACTGAAGCTTTCTTT. V is TRBV2 and J is TRBJ1-1; tentatively, D is TRBD1 (6 bases). The CDR3 loop spans 13 amino acids. V lost 5 bases and J 0 bases, leaving 7 bases between the germline ends. Per germline, CDR1 SNHLY and CDR2 FYNNEI. The entire variable domain, with the rest obtained from reference TRBV2 and TRBJ1-1, is as follows: EPEVTQTPSHQVTQMGQEVILRCVPISNHLYFYWYRQILGQKVEFLVSFYNNEISEKSEIFDDQFSVERPDGSNFTLKIRSTKLEDSAMYFCASSQGLNTEAFFGQGTRLTVV.

The J gene is TRBJ2-2, the V gene TRBV27; 8 bases map to TRBD1. Losses at the gene ends were 6 bases for V and 7 bases for J; bases not matched to a gene: 7. The V gene's germline CDR1 is MNHEY and CDR2 SMNVEV (reference sequence). This CDR3 region has 14 residues. The CDR3 is CASSPGGFIGELFF. As DNA, the CDR3 is TGTGCCAGCAGCCCAGGGGGCTTTATCGGGGAGCTGTTTTTT.

The chain joins TRBV2 to TRBJ1-5; D possibly corresponds to TRBD1 (5 bases). V lost 6 bases and J 3 bases, leaving 15 bases between the germline ends. This CDR3 spans 15 amino acids. Germline loops: CDR1 SNHLY, CDR2 FYNNEI. The CDR3 protein is CASRVDRGVNQPQHF. The CDR3 nucleotides are TGTGCCAGCAGGGTCGATCGGGGGGTCAATCAGCCCCAGCATTTT.

V and J are TRBV10-3 and TRBJ2-3; tentative D call: TRBD1 (5 bases). With 2 bases removed from V and 0 bases from J, the gap between germline ends came to 6 bases. Germline loops: CDR1 ENHRY, CDR2 SYGVKD. This CDR3 spans 14 amino acids. The CDR3 loop is CAISEGASTDTQYF. The CDR3 DNA reads as TGTGCCATCAGTGAGGGGGCTAGCACAGATACGCAGTATTTT.

The V gene is TRBV7-9, the J gene TRBJ2-3, with D possibly TRBD1 on 5 matching bases. The CDR3 runs 16 residues. The ends were cut back, 0 bases at V and 2 bases at J, with 12 bases in the middle. CDR1 and CDR2 from the germline V gene are SEHNR and FQNEAQ (reference sequence). This CDR3 is CASSLAVTGATDTQYF. Written as DNA, the CDR3 is TGTGCCAGCAGCTTAGCGGTAACTGGGGCCACAGATACGCAGTATTTT.